The rows below give T cell receptor beta chains drawn from one sample of a study of Ad26.COV2.S vaccination and SARS-CoV-2 variants. Clones were sequenced by immunoSEQ multiplex PCR, and TCRdb holds only the in-frame ones, with some missing. The data show 330,000 or so clones, about 90% seen once. The sequencing here drew on peripheral blood, taken in a trial of Ad26.COV2.S vaccine versus placebo. Every receptor here comes from a person aged 18-60 years who received the Ad26.COV2.S COVID-19 vaccine or a placebo. Each CDR3 is given without its conserved first and last residue. Fields, in order: clone size, V gene, CDR3 length, D gene, CDR3 protein. D genes are given only for firm matches. Only part of the rows carry a size: once, few, many, or a class if the clone is expanded.

abundance: once; v_gene: TRBV6-5; len: 11; d_gene: .; CDR3aa: APRVGSNSPLH
abundance: .; v_gene: TRBV7-9; len: 11; d_gene: .; CDR3aa: ASSFRAADTQY
abundance: .; v_gene: TRBV27; len: 15; d_gene: .; CDR3aa: ASSSNKHGARQETQY
abundance: .; v_gene: TRBV7-7; len: 14; d_gene: .; CDR3aa: ASSLQKDRSQETQY
abundance: .; v_gene: TRBV19; len: 11; d_gene: .; CDR3aa: ASGEQGGTEAF
abundance: .; v_gene: TRBV7-2; len: 13; d_gene: .; CDR3aa: ASSPRTRIGNTIY
abundance: .; v_gene: TRBV14; len: 13; d_gene: TRBD2; CDR3aa: ASSQALAGAKTQY
abundance: .; v_gene: TRBV11-2; len: 15; d_gene: TRBD2; CDR3aa: ASSLAKVGLPDNEQF
abundance: few; v_gene: TRBV6-1; len: 13; d_gene: .; CDR3aa: ASSEADGTNYGYT
abundance: few; v_gene: TRBV7-9; len: 14; d_gene: TRBD1; CDR3aa: ASSLVGTGFVYGYT
abundance: .; v_gene: TRBV7-2; len: 12; d_gene: .; CDR3aa: ASSSPVLTDGYT
abundance: .; v_gene: TRBV6-5; len: 12; d_gene: .; CDR3aa: ASSLGRFATEAF
abundance: .; v_gene: TRBV14; len: 13; d_gene: .; CDR3aa: ASSQFQGSWETQY
abundance: .; v_gene: TRBV4-1; len: 15; d_gene: TRBD1; CDR3aa: ASSPGDREDVSDGYT
abundance: .; v_gene: TRBV5-1; len: 12; d_gene: TRBD1; CDR3aa: ASSAQGAGETQY
abundance: .; v_gene: TRBV5-4; len: 14; d_gene: TRBD1; CDR3aa: ASSRPTGGSADTQY
abundance: .; v_gene: TRBV6-5; len: 12; d_gene: .; CDR3aa: ASSYGGNRYGYT
abundance: .; v_gene: TRBV6-4; len: 15; d_gene: TRBD2; CDR3aa: ASSDSGLAGGTNEQF
abundance: .; v_gene: TRBV19; len: 13; d_gene: TRBD1; CDR3aa: ASRGQGASAFGYT
abundance: .; v_gene: TRBV3-1/TRBV3-2; len: 13; d_gene: TRBD2; CDR3aa: ASSQVTSGPNEQF
abundance: .; v_gene: TRBV9; len: 13; d_gene: .; CDR3aa: ASSVDGGGNYGYT
abundance: .; v_gene: TRBV4-3; len: 13; d_gene: .; CDR3aa: ASSPLGQGNSPLH
abundance: .; v_gene: TRBV5-1; len: 10; d_gene: .; CDR3aa: ASSFQNSPLH
abundance: .; v_gene: TRBV6-4; len: 12; d_gene: .; CDR3aa: ASRNRVFPYGYT
abundance: .; v_gene: TRBV19; len: 15; d_gene: .; CDR3aa: ASSIVSGLGKNYGYT
abundance: once; v_gene: TRBV7-6; len: 12; d_gene: .; CDR3aa: ASSLGPDNSPLH
abundance: .; v_gene: TRBV19; len: 15; d_gene: .; CDR3aa: ASSQPRYSIMNTEAF
abundance: .; v_gene: TRBV9; len: 12; d_gene: TRBD2; CDR3aa: ASSVLAEKETQY
abundance: .; v_gene: TRBV14; len: 10; d_gene: .; CDR3aa: ASSQTRGTIY
abundance: .; v_gene: TRBV7-2; len: 11; d_gene: .; CDR3aa: ASSQPGGTEAF
abundance: .; v_gene: TRBV7-8; len: 14; d_gene: .; CDR3aa: ASSWGGAATNEKLF